A single T cell receptor (beta chain) is shown here with its context. This record belongs to a study of radiotherapy plus CTLA-4 blockade in lung cancer. The CDR3 sequence is 14 residues long. Germline values: CDR1 GTSNPN, CDR2 SVGIG (reference sequence). V shed 4 bases and J 4 bases; nucleotides not matched to a gene: 3. The data were produced by immunoSEQ multiplex PCR, yet TCRdb's version contains in-frame clones alone and is incomplete. The table lists fewer than 100,000 clones, 80% to 85% of them singletons. The genes are TRBV30 and TRBJ2-2, with 10 bases aligning to TRBD2. The receptor was derived from a human donor with non-small cell lung cancer who had stable disease on radiotherapy plus ipilimumab. The input for sequencing was peripheral blood, taken from a patient treated with radiotherapy plus ipilimumab. Here the CDR3 reads CAWMSGRATGELFF. CDR3 DNA: TGTGCCTGGATGAGCGGGAGGGCCACCGGGGAGCTGTTTTTT.